This entry lists 24 T cell receptor beta chains sequenced from one sample in a study of PD-1 and CTLA-4 blockade in melanoma. Some clones are missing from TCRdb's copy, which holds only in-frame ones; the method was immunoSEQ multiplex PCR. Altogether 32,000 or so clones are present, less than 90% being singletons, with the ten largest covering roughly 8.1%. The material was CD8+ T cells from peripheral blood, obtained before anti-PD-1 treatment. The receptors shown here come from a human donor with melanoma.

This clone was seen only once. V gene TRBV6-4 combines with J gene TRBJ2-2; unclear D gene. The V end lost 0 bases, the J end lost 3 bases, and 5 bases lay between the germline ends. The CDR3 extends over 14 amino acids. CDR1 and CDR2 (germline): MRHNA, SNTAGT. This chain's CDR3 is CASSDSHDTGELFF. CDR3 nucleotides: TGTGCCAGCAGTGACTCCCACGACACCGGGGAGCTGTTTTTT.

In its sample, this clone was seen once. The chain joins TRBV15 to TRBJ1-2; D perhaps matches TRBD1 (5 bases). The germline gives CDR1 LNHNV, CDR2 YYDKDF (reference sequence). Trimming removed 1 base at V and 2 bases at J, with 11 bases between. The CDR3 spans 15 residues. Here the CDR3 DNA reads TGTGCCACCAGCAGAGGGGGCGGAAGAAACTATGGCTACACCTTC. This translates into CATSRGGGRNYGYTF.

The chain joins TRBV4-1 to TRBJ2-5; D may be TRBD1 or TRBD2 (6 bases each). Germline V gives CDR1 MGHRA, CDR2 YSYEKL. The CDR3 has 15 residues. Trimming removed 4 bases at V and 5 bases at J, with 17 bases between. Here the CDR3 DNA reads TGCGCCAGCAGCCGTTTATGGGGGGCCGGTGAGACCCAGTACTTC. Its translation: CASSRLWGAGETQYF.

This chain joins TRBV24-1 and TRBJ2-2, with D tentatively TRBD2 (5 bases). Germline V lookup: CDR1 KGHDR, CDR2 SFDVKD. The CDR3 has 14 residues. V was trimmed by 8 bases and J by 0 bases, leaving 9 bases between them. The CDR3 DNA follows: TGTGCCACCATGGGAGCTCCGAACACCGGGGAGCTGTTTTTT. Protein sequence: CATMGAPNTGELFF.

The V and J genes are TRBV29-1 and TRBJ2-5, with 8 bases fitting TRBD1. CDR3 size: 13 residues. Germline lookup yields CDR1 SQVTM and CDR2 ANQGSEA. Trimming at V came to 4 bases and at J to 3 bases, leaving 4 bases not matched to a gene. The CDR3, as DNA: TGCAGCGTTGGGACAGGGCTGGAAGAGACCCAGTACTTC. Its translation: CSVGTGLEETQYF.

V is TRBV11-2 and J is TRBJ1-6; D perhaps matches TRBD1 (5 bases). The V and J ends lost 1 base and 5 bases respectively, with 6 bases between them. This CDR3 region has 14 residues. Germline CDR1 and CDR2: SGHAT and FQNNGV. The CDR3 reads CASSLGGNNSPLHF. Written as DNA, the CDR3 is TGTGCCAGCAGCTTAGGGGGCAATAATTCACCCCTCCACTTT.

The chain is built from TRBV4-1 and TRBJ2-5, with D possibly being TRBD1 (6 bases). Germline lookup yields CDR1 MGHRA and CDR2 YSYEKL. The CDR3 has 13 amino acids. V gave up 3 bases and J gave up 1 base, with 6 bases separating them. In DNA form, the CDR3 reads TGCGCCAGCAGCCAGGGGGCCCAAGAGACCCAGTACTTC. Residues: CASSQGAQETQYF.

In DNA, the CDR3 is TGTGCCAGCAGCCTAGCGGGCAGCCCAGAAGCTTTCTTT. Translated, it gives CASSLAGSPEAFF. The chain recombines TRBV7-3 with TRBJ1-1; D unresolved. Germline V CDR1 and CDR2: SGHTA, FQGTGA. The V end was cut by 5 bases, the J end by 8 bases, with 15 bases between. The CDR3 runs 13 residues. Combining the CDR3 with reference TRBV7-3 and TRBJ1-1 gives the whole variable domain GAGVSQTPSNKVTEKGKYVELRCDPISGHTALYWYRQSLGQGPEFLIYFQGTGAADDSGLPNDRFFAVRPEGSVSTLKIQRTERGDSAVYLCASSLAGSPEAFFGQGTRLTVV.

The chain joins TRBV3-1 (or the pseudogene TRBV3-2) to TRBJ2-3; D remains unclear. This CDR3 contains 16 residues. Between the trimmed V and J ends, which lost 0 bases and 2 bases, there was a span of 12 bases. Germline V gene sequence: CDR1 LGHDT, CDR2 YNNKEL (reference sequence). This chain's CDR3 is CASSQDLGRTTDTQYF. The CDR3 nucleotides are TGTGCCAGCAGCCAAGATCTAGGACGGACCACAGATACGCAGTATTTT.

With regard to this clone: At the DNA level, this CDR3 is encoded by other sequences in the same sample as well. The chain couples TRBV10-3 to TRBJ1-1, with no clear D. The germline V gene encodes CDR1 ENHRY and CDR2 SYGVKD. V gave up 3 bases and J gave up 1 base, with 6 bases separating them. CDR3 length equals 13 residues. DNA of the CDR3: TGTGCCATCAGTGACCCCCCGAACACTGAAGCTTTCTTT. Its translation: CAISDPPNTEAFF.

The J gene is TRBJ1-4, the V gene TRBV12-3 or TRBV12-4; D unclear. The CDR3 consists of 11 residues. V was trimmed by 6 bases and J by 2 bases, leaving 1 base between them. The CDR3 loop is CASSTNEKLFF. In DNA form, the CDR3 reads TGTGCCAGCAGCACTAATGAAAAACTGTTTTTT.

V and J are TRBV24-1 and TRBJ2-1, with 7 nucleotides matching TRBD1. J lost 6 bases, V lost 4 bases, and 11 bases had no gene match. The germline CDR1 and CDR2 sequences are KGHDR and SFDVKD. The CDR3 spans 16 residues. This chain's CDR3 is CATSDPVQGTPNEQFF. The CDR3 coding sequence is TGTGCCACCAGTGACCCGGTACAGGGGACCCCCAATGAGCAGTTCTTC.

The V call is TRBV11-2, the J call TRBJ2-5, with D perhaps TRBD2 (6 bases). The CDR3 is made up of 15 amino acids. The germline V gene has CDR1 SGHAT and CDR2 FQNNGV. Trimming took off 4 bases at V and 1 base at J, with 13 bases between the two ends. The CDR3: CASSYTSGFQETQYF. The CDR3 bases are TGTGCCAGCAGCTACACGAGCGGGTTCCAAGAGACCCAGTACTTC.

This chain connects TRBV5-1 to TRBJ2-5; 8 positions agree with TRBD2. The junction had 8 bases not matched to a gene; V was cut back by 0 bases and J by 1 base. CDR1 SGHRS and CDR2 YFSETQ come from the germline V gene. The CDR3 consists of 17 residues. The CDR3, as DNA: TGCGCCAGCAGCTTGGTTACTAGCGGAGGCCCCCAAGAGACCCAGTACTTC. It is translated as CASSLVTSGGPQETQYF.

V and J are TRBV5-5 and TRBJ2-7; TRBD2 is a possible D gene (5 bases). The V end was cut by 0 bases, the J end by 5 bases, with 12 bases between. The CDR3 runs to 14 residues. Germline lookup yields CDR1 SGHKS and CDR2 YYEKEE (reference sequence). The CDR3 coding sequence is TGTGCCAGCAGCTTGGGGGAGCTATGGGACGAGCAGTACTTC. Translating it yields CASSLGELWDEQYF.

The V gene is TRBV4-1, the J gene TRBJ1-4; weak D call: TRBD1 (5 bases). Between the trimmed V and J ends, which lost 0 bases and 3 bases, there was a span of 14 bases. Germline lookup yields CDR1 MGHRA and CDR2 YSYEKL. This CDR3 contains 17 residues. The CDR3 DNA follows: TGCGCCAGCAGCCAAGACAGGGACGTAGCGGCTAATGAAAAACTGTTTTTT. Amino acids: CASSQDRDVAANEKLFF.

This clone was counted a single time. This chain links TRBV7-2 with TRBJ2-7, with 7 bases that match TRBD2. Germline-derived CDR1 and CDR2 are SGHTA and FQGNSA. This CDR3 is built from 14 residues. J lost 0 bases, V lost 6 bases, and 5 bases had no gene match. The CDR3 DNA reads as TGTGCCAGCAGGGGAAGCGGGGCCTCCTACGAGCAGTACTTC. Its translation: CASRGSGASYEQYF.

The J gene is TRBJ1-5, the V gene TRBV5-1; D possibly corresponds to TRBD1 (5 bases). This CDR3 is built from 15 residues. The V end was cut by 3 bases, the J end by 1 base, with 11 bases between. CDR1 is SGHRS, CDR2 YFSETQ, per germline. The CDR3 is CASSCRVGSNQPQHF. CDR3 DNA: TGCGCCAGCAGCTGCAGGGTGGGAAGCAATCAGCCCCAGCATTTT. Complete variable domain (other parts from reference TRBV5-1 and TRBJ1-5): KAGVTQTPRYLIKTRGQQVTLSCSPISGHRSVSWYQQTPGQGLQFLFEYFSETQRNKGNFPGRFSGRQFSNSRSEMNVSTLELGDSALYLCASSCRVGSNQPQHFGDGTRLSIL.

CDR3 nucleotides: TGTGCCAGCAGTGTGACGGCGATGGGAGCTACCTACAATGAGCAGTTCTTC. It codes for CASSVTAMGATYNEQFF. V is TRBV27 and J is TRBJ2-1; D may be TRBD2 (5 bases). V lost 5 bases and J 2 bases, leaving 19 bases between the germline ends. CDR3 length: 17 residues. Germline-derived CDR1 and CDR2 are MNHEY and SMNVEV (reference sequence).

The V call is TRBV18, the J call TRBJ2-1, with a tentative D call TRBD1 (5 bases). V was shortened by 6 bases and J by 7 bases, with 10 bases between the two germline ends. Looked up from germline, CDR1 is KGHSH and CDR2 is LQKENI. This CDR3 has 12 amino acids. The CDR3 here is CASSLRENEQFF. The CDR3 region has the DNA TGTGCCAGCTCCCTCAGGGAAAATGAGCAGTTCTTC.

The V gene is TRBV5-6, the J gene TRBJ2-7; 7 nucleotides match TRBD1. This CDR3 is built from 13 residues. V lost 8 bases, J lost 0 bases, and 5 bases stayed unmatched. Germline-derived CDR1 and CDR2 are SGHDT and YYEEEE. This chain's CDR3 is CASGRGHSYEQYF. CDR3 nucleotides: TGTGCCAGTGGAAGGGGGCACTCCTACGAGCAGTACTTC.

The chain combines TRBV4-2 with TRBJ2-1, with D tentatively TRBD1 (6 bases). This CDR3 region has 17 residues. Per the germline V gene, CDR1 is LGHNA and CDR2 is YNFKEQ. Trimming removed 4 bases from V and 3 bases from J, with 19 bases in between. The CDR3 sequence: CASSLTSPQGSYNEQFF. CDR3 nucleotide sequence: TGTGCCAGCAGCCTTACATCCCCACAGGGTAGCTACAATGAGCAGTTCTTC.

This sequence joins TRBV19 and TRBJ1-2; the match to TRBD1 covers 11 bases. Per the germline V gene, CDR1 is LNHDA and CDR2 is SQIVND (reference sequence). This CDR3 is 14 amino acids long. The J segment lost 4 bases and the V segment lost 4 bases, leaving 2 bases of the junction unmatched. CDR3 amino acids: CASSSGTGGYGYTF. Written as DNA, the CDR3 is TGTGCCAGTAGTAGCGGGACAGGGGGCTATGGCTACACCTTC. The full variable domain, with the rest looked up from reference TRBV19 and TRBJ1-2, is DGGITQSPKYLFRKEGQNVTLSCEQNLNHDAMYWYRQDPGQGLRLIYYSQIVNDFQKGDIAEGYSVSREKKESFPLTVTSAQKNPTAFYLCASSSGTGGYGYTFGSGTRLTVV.

The chain is built from TRBV4-1 and TRBJ1-5; D is possibly TRBD1 (6 bases). CDR1 is MGHRA and CDR2 is YSYEKL in the germline V gene. Deletions cut 1 base from V and 5 bases from J, with 9 bases between. CDR3 length: 14 amino acids. The CDR3 DNA is TGCGCCAGCAGCCAAGCAGGGGTCGATCAGCCCCAGCATTTT. Protein: CASSQAGVDQPQHF.